This TCR beta chain was sequenced during a study of human T cells and chemical hapten exposure. Background on the study: TCR yields per sample varied mostly from small pooled library volume differences.

Blood, whole and unfractionated, served as the source for total RNA extraction. Original handling: Individual samples carried between about 23,224 and 750,000 TCRs, with roughly 95,000 as the median. One entry per CDR3 protein results from TCRdb running MiXCR on the 5' RACE reads. It is TCRdb's table, rather than the study itself, that gives the V and J calls and clone size. The profile shows approximately 80,000 distinct CDR3 sequences, around a sixth of them singletons. The source is a female donor in good health.

CDR3 residues: CSAPGLAGSYNEQFF. CDR3 nucleotide sequence: TGCAGTGCTCCCGGACTAGCGGGTTCCTACAATGAGCAGTTCTTC. This chain connects TRBV20-1 to TRBJ2-1; TRBD2 matches 11 bases. Germline V CDR1 and CDR2: DFQATT, SNEGSKA (reference sequence). This CDR3 has 15 amino acids. With V trimmed by 5 bases and J by 1 base, 4 bases remained unmatched.